The text below deals with one TCR beta chain. Its specificity is unknown. Vbeta (60) and Jbeta (13) primers were used in the PCR. The table came from immunoSEQ multiplex PCR; TCRdb's copy has only in-frame clones and leaves some out. The sample contains approximately 120,000 clones, 60% to 85% of which appear only once. This sample is part of a study of cytomegalovirus exposure and HLA in healthy donors. Study information: An earlier analysis found 120 million or so unique TCR beta sequences from 150 million to 200 million T cells. Study-wide points: In an earlier analysis, in some 500 donors, most V segments appeared productive either ~87% or ~30% of the time. Another analysis was done later, and it associated 16,951 TCR beta sequences with HLA alleles at 0.05 false discovery rate.

This CDR3 contains 13 residues. The V gene's germline CDR1 is MDHEN and CDR2 SYDVKM. After removal of 7 bases from V and 15 bases from J, the junction contained 12 bases not matched to a gene. Input material: PBMCs. The receptor's source is a young man in good health and CMV-seronegative. This chain joins TRBV28 and TRBJ1-6; 7 nucleotides agree with TRBD1. DNA for the CDR3: TGTGCCAGCACAGGGACAGCCCCAAGAGACCTCCACTTT. The encoded protein is CASTGTAPRDLHF.